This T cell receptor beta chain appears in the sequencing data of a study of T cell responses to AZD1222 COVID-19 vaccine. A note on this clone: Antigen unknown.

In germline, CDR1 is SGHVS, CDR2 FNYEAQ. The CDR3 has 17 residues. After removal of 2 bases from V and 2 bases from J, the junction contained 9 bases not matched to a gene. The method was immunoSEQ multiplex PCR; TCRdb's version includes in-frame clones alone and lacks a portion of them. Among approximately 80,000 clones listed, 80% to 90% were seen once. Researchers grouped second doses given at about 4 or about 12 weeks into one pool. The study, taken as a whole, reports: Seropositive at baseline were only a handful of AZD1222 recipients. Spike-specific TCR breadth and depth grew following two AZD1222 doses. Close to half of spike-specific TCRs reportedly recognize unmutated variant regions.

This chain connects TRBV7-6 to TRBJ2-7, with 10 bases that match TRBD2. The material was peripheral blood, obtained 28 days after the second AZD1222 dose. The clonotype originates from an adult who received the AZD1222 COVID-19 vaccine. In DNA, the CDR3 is TGTGCCAGCAGCTTACTCGGAGGAGCGGGGGGGCCCTACGAGCAGTACTTC. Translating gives CASSLLGGAGGPYEQYF.